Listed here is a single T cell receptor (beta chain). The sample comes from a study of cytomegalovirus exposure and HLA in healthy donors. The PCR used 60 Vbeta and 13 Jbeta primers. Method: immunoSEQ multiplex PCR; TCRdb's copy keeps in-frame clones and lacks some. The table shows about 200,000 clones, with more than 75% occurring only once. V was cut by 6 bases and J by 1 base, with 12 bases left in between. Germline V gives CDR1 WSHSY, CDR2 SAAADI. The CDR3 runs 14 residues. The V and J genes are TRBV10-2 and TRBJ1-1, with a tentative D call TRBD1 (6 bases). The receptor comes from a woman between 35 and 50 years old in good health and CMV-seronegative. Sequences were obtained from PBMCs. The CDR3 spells CASRETTGNTEAFF. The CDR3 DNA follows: TGCGCCAGCAGGGAAACGACAGGGAACACTGAAGCTTTCTTT.